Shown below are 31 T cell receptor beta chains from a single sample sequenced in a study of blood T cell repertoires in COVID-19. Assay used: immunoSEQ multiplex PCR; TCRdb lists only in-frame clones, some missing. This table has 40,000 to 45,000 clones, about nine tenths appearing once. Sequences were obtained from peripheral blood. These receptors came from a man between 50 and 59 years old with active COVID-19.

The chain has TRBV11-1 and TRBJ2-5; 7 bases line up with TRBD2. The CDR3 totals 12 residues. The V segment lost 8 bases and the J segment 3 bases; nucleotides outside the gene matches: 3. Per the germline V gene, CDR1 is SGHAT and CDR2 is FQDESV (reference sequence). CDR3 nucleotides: TGTGCCAGCGGGGGGGAGGAAGAGACCCAGTACTTC. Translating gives CASGGEEETQYF.

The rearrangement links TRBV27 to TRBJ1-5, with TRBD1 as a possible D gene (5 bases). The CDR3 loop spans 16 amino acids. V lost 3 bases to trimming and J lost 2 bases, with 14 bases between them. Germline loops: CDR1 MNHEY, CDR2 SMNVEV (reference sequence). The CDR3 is CASSLGLPTGNQPQHF. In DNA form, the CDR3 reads TGTGCCAGCAGTTTGGGACTTCCAACAGGCAATCAGCCCCAGCATTTT.

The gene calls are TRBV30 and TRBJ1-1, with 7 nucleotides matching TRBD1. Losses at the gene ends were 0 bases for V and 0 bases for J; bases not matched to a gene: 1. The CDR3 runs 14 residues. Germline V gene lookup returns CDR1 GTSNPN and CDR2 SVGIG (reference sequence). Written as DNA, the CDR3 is TGTGCCTGGAGTGTCGGACAGGTGAACACTGAAGCTTTCTTT. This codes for CAWSVGQVNTEAFF. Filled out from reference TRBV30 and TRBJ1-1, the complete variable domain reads SQTIHQWPATLVQPVGSPLSLECTVEGTSNPNLYWYRQAAGRGLQLLFYSVGIGQISSEVPQNLSASRPQDRQFILSSKKLLLSDSGFYLCAWSVGQVNTEAFFGQGTRLTVV.

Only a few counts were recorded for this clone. The CDR3: CASSIGSSESSYEQYF. In nucleotides, the CDR3 is TGTGCCAGTAGTATTGGGTCTAGCGAGAGCTCCTACGAGCAGTACTTC. The genes are TRBV19 and TRBJ2-7; D might be TRBD2 (6 bases). The CDR3 loop spans 16 amino acids. Germline-derived CDR1 and CDR2 are LNHDA and SQIVND (reference sequence). The germline V and J ends were trimmed by 3 bases and 0 bases, with 15 bases remaining between them.

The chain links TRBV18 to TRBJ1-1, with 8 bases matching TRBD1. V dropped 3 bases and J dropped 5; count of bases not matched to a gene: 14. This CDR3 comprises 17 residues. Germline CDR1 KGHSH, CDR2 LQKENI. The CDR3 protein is CASSPQLGTGTGTEAFF. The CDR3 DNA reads TGTGCCAGCTCACCTCAACTTGGGACAGGCACGGGGACTGAAGCTTTCTTT.

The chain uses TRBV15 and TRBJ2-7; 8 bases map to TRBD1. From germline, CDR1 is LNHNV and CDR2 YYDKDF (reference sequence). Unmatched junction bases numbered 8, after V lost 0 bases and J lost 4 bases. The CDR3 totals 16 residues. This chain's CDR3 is CATSRDRGQGAYEQYF. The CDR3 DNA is TGTGCCACCAGCAGAGATCGTGGGCAGGGGGCTTACGAGCAGTACTTC.

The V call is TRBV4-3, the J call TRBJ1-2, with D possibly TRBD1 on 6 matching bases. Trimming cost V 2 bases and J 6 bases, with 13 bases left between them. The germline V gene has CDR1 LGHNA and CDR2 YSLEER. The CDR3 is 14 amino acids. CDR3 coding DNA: TGCGCCAGCAGCCAACACCGGGGGGCGGATGGCTACACCTTC. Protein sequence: CASSQHRGADGYTF.

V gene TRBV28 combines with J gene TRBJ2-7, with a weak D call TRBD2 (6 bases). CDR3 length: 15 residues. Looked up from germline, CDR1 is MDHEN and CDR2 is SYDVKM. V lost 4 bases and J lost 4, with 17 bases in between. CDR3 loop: CASSYQSGDLYEQYF. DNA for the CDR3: TGTGCCAGCAGTTACCAATCGGGGGACCTTTACGAGCAGTACTTC. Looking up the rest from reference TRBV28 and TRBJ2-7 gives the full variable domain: DVKVTQSSRYLVKRTGEKVFLECVQDMDHENMFWYRQDPGLGLRLIYFSYDVKMKEKGDIPEGYSVSREKKERFSLILESASTNQTSMYLCASSYQSGDLYEQYFGPGTRLTVT.

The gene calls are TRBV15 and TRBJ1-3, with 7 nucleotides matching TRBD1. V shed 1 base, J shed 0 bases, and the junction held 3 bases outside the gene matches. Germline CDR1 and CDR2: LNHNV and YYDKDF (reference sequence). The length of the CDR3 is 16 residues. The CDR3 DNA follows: TGTGCCACCAGCAGAGGGACAGGCCTCTCTGGAAACACCATATATTTT. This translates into CATSRGTGLSGNTIYF.

CDR3 sequence: CASSAGQGLAKNIQYF. The DNA of the CDR3 is TGTGCCAGCAGCGCGGGACAGGGATTGGCCAAAAACATTCAGTACTTC. The rearrangement uses TRBV9 and TRBJ2-4; 9 positions match TRBD1. With V trimmed by 3 bases and J by 1 base, 5 bases remained unmatched. Germline loops: CDR1 SGDLS, CDR2 YYNGEE. There are 16 residues in the CDR3. The whole variable domain, remainder taken from reference TRBV9 and TRBJ2-4, is DSGVTQTPKHLITATGQRVTLRCSPRSGDLSVYWYQQSLDQGLQFLIQYYNGEERAKGNILERFSAQQFPDLHSELNLSSLELGDSALYFCASSAGQGLAKNIQYFGAGTRLSVL.

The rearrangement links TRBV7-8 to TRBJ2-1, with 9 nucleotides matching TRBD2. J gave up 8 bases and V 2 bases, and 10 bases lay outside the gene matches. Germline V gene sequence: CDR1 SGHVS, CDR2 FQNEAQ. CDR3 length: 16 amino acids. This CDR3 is CASSLLGGRALYEQFF. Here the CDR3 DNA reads TGTGCCAGCAGCTTATTAGGCGGGAGGGCCCTCTATGAGCAGTTCTTC.

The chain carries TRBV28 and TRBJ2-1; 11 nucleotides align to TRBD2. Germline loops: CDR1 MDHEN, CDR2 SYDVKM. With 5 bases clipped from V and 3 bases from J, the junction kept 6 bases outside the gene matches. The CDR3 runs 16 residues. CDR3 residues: CASSVLSGRDYNEQFF. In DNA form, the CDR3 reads TGTGCCAGCAGTGTCCTTAGCGGGAGGGACTACAATGAGCAGTTCTTC.

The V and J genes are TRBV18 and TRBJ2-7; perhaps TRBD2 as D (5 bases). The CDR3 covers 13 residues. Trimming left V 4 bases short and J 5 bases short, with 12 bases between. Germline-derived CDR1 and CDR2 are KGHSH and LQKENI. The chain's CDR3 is CASSLLVSHEQYF. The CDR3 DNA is TGTGCCAGCTCACTACTAGTTTCCCACGAGCAGTACTTC.

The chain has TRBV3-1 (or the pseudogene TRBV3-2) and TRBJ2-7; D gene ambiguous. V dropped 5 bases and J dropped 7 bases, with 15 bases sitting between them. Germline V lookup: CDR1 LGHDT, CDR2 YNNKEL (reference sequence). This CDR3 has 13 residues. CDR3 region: CASSLHSPEEQYF. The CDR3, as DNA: TGTGCCAGCAGCTTACACTCTCCGGAGGAGCAGTACTTC.

CDR3 nucleotides: TGTGCCAGCAGCCCCTACGCGGGGGGGGATACGCAGTATTTT. It specifies CASSPYAGGDTQYF. The rearrangement joins TRBV7-8 to TRBJ2-3; 9 bases line up with TRBD2. The CDR3 sequence is 14 residues long. V shed 5 bases and J 6 bases; nucleotides not matched to a gene: 6. Looked up from germline, CDR1 is SGHVS and CDR2 is FQNEAQ.

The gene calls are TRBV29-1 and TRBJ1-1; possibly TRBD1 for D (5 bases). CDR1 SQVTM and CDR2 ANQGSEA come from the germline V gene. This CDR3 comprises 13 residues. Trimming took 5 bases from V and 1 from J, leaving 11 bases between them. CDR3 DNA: TGCAGCGTTAAACGGGGGAGGAACACTGAAGCTTTCTTT. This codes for CSVKRGRNTEAFF. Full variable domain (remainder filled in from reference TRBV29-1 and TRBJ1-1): SAVISQKPSRDICQRGTSLTIQCQVDSQVTMMFWYRQQPGQSLTLIATANQGSEATYESGFVIDKFPISRPNLTFSTLTVSNMSPEDSSIYLCSVKRGRNTEAFFGQGTRLTVV.

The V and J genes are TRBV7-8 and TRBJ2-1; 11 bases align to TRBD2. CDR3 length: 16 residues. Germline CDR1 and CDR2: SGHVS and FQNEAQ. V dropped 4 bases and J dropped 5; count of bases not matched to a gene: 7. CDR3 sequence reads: CASSWSSGRADNEQFF. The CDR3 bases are TGTGCCAGCAGCTGGAGTAGCGGGAGGGCCGACAATGAGCAGTTCTTC.

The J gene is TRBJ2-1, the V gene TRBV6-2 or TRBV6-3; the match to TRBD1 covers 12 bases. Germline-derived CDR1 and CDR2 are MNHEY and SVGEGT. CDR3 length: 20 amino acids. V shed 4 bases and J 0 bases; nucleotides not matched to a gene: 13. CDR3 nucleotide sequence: TGTGCCAGCAGTTTCAGTTCCGGGACAGGGGGCTTGAGCTCCTACAATGAGCAGTTCTTC. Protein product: CASSFSSGTGGLSSYNEQFF.

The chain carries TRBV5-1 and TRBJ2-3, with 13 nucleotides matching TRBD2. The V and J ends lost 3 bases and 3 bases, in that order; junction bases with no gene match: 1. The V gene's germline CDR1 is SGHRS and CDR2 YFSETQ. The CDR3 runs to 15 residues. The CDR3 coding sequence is TGCGCCAGCAGCTCGGGACTAGCGGGGACAGATACGCAGTATTTT. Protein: CASSSGLAGTDTQYF.

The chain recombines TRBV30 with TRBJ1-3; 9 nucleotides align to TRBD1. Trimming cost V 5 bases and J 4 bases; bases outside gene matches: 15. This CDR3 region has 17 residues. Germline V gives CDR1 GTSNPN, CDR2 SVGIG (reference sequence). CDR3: CAWFRRGRDREGNTIYF. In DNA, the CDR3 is TGTGCCTGGTTCCGACGGGGCCGGGACAGGGAAGGAAACACCATATATTTT. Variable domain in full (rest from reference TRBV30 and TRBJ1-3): SQTIHQWPATLVQPVGSPLSLECTVEGTSNPNLYWYRQAAGRGLQLLFYSVGIGQISSEVPQNLSASRPQDRQFILSSKKLLLSDSGFYLCAWFRRGRDREGNTIYFGEGSWLTVV.

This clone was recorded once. CDR3 amino acids: CASSQDSPGMNTGELFF. As DNA, the CDR3 is TGCGCCAGCAGCCAAGATAGTCCGGGAATGAACACCGGGGAGCTGTTTTTT. The rearrangement links TRBV4-3 to TRBJ2-2; D is possibly TRBD2 (5 bases). The CDR3 is 17 residues long. CDR1 LGHNA and CDR2 YSLEER come from the germline V gene. V was pared by 0 bases and J by 1 base, with 12 bases between.

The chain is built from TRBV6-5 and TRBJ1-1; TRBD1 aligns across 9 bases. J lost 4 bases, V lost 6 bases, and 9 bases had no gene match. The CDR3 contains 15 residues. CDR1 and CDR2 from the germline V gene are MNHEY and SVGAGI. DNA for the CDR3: TGTGCCAGCAGAACCTGGACAGGGGACGGCACTGAAGCTTTCTTT. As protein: CASRTWTGDGTEAFF.

The CDR3 is CASSAGDQTQYF. The CDR3 DNA reads TGCGCCAGCAGTGCGGGGGACCAGACCCAGTACTTC. The chain employs TRBV10-1 and TRBJ2-5, with D tentatively TRBD2 (6 bases). In germline, CDR1 is WNHNN, CDR2 SYGVQD (reference sequence). V was clipped by 4 bases and J by 6 bases, with 9 bases between them. This CDR3 contains 12 residues.

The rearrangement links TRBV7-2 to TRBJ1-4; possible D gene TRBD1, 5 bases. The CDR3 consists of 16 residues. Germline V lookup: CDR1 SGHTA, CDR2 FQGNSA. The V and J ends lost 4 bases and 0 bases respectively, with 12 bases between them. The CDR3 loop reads CASSSGSITTNEKLFF. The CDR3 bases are TGTGCCAGCAGCTCAGGGTCCATAACAACTAATGAAAAACTGTTTTTT.

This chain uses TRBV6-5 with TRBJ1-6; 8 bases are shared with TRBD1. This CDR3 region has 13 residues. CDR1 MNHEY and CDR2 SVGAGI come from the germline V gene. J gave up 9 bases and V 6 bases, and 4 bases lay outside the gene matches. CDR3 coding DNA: TGTGCCAGCAGAACAGGGGGGGTTTCACCCCTCCACTTT. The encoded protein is CASRTGGVSPLHF.

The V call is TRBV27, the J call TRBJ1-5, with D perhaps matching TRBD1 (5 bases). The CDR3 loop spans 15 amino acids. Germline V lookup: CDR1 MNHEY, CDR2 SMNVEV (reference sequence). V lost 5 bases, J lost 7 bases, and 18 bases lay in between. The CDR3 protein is CASSAEEGREQPQHF. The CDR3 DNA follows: TGTGCCAGCAGTGCCGAAGAGGGGAGGGAGCAGCCCCAGCATTTT.

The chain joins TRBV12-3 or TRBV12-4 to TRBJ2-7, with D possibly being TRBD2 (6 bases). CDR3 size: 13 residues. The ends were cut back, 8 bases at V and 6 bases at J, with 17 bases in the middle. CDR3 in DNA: TGTGCCAGCGGGCGGGGTGGAGCCATCGAGCAGTACTTC. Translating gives CASGRGGAIEQYF.

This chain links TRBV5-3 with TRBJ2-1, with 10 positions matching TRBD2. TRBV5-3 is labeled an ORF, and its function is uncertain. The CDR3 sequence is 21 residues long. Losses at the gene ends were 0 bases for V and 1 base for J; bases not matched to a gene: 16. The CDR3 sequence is CARSLANGLAGVPSSYNEQFF. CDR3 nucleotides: TGTGCCAGAAGCTTGGCCAATGGGCTAGCGGGAGTTCCCAGTTCCTACAATGAGCAGTTCTTC.

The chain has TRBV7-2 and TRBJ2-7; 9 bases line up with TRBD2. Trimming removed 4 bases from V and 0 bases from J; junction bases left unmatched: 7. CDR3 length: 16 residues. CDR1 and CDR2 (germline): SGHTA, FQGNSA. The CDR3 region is CASSSTSGTSSYEQYF. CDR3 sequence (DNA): TGTGCCAGCAGCTCGACTAGCGGAACGAGCTCCTACGAGCAGTACTTC. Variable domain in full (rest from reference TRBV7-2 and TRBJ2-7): GAGVSQSPSNKVTEKGKDVELRCDPISGHTALYWYRQSLGQGLEFLIYFQGNSAPDKSGLPSDRFSAERTGGSVSTLTIQRTQQEDSAVYLCASSSTSGTSSYEQYFGPGTRLTVT.

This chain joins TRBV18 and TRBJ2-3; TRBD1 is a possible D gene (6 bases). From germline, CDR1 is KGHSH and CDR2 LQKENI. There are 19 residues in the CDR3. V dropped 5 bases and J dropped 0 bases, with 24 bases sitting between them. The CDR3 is CASSFLTAGVPVSTDTQYF. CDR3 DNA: TGTGCCAGCTCATTTCTTACTGCAGGGGTCCCTGTAAGCACAGATACGCAGTATTTT.

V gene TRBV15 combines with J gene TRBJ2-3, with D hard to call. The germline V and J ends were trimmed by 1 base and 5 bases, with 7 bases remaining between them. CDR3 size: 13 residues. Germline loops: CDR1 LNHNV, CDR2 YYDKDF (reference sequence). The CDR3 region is CATSRGWQDTQYF. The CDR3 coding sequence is TGTGCCACCAGCAGAGGGTGGCAAGATACGCAGTATTTT.